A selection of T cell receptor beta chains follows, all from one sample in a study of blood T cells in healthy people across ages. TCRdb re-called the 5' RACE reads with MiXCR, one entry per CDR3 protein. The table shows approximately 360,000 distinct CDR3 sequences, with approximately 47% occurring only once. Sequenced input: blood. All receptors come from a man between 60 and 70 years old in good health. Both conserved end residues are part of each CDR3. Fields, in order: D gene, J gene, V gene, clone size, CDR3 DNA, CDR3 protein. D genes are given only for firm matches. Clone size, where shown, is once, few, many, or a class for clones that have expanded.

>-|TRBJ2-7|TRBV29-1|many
TGCAGCGTTGTGCGGAACTACGAGCAGTACTTC
CSVVRNYEQYF
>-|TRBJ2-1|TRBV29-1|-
TGCAGCGTTGAAGATCCGTTTGGTGCCAATGAGCAGTTCTTC
CSVEDPFGANEQFF
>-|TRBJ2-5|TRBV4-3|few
TGCGCCAGCAGCCAAGTGGGGGTACAGGGTGAGACCCAGTACTTC
CASSQVGVQGETQYF
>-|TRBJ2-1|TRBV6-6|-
TGTGCCAGCGGGATCGGGGAGCAGTTCTTC
CASGIGEQFF
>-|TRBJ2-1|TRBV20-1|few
TGCAGTGCTAGGTCTAGAGAGCAGTTCTTC
CSARSREQFF
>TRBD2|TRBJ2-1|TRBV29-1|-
TGCAGCGTTGAAGGCGGGAGGACCATCATTGGCCACAATGAGCAGTTCTTC
CSVEGGRTIIGHNEQFF
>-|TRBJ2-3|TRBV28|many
TGTGCCAGCAGCCTCCAAGATACGCAGTATTTT
CASSLQDTQYF
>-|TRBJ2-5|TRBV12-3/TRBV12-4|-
TGTGCCAGCAGCTTTGGCGCGGAGACCCAGTACTTC
CASSFGAETQYF
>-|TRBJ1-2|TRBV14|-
TGTGCCAGCAGCCTACGGTCTTCGGTGGACTATGGCTACACCTTC
CASSLRSSVDYGYTF
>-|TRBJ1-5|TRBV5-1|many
TGCGCCAGCAGCGTGGGGAGCAATCAGCCCCAGCATTTT
CASSVGSNQPQHF
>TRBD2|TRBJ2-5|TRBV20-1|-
TGCAGTGCTAGAATGAGGGGCCTAAGCGGGGGCCAAGAGACCCAGTACTTC
CSARMRGLSGGQETQYF
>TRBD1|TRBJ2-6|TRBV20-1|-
TGCAGTGCCATCCCGGGACAGGGAGGCGTCCTGACTTTC
CSAIPGQGGVLTF
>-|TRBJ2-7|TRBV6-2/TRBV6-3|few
TGTGCCAGCAGTTACCTAAATCCCTACGAGCAGTACTTC
CASSYLNPYEQYF
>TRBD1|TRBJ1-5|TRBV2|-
TGTGCCAGCAGTCCACAGGGGGTTGGCAATCAGCCCCAGCATTTT
CASSPQGVGNQPQHF
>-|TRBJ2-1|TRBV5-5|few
TGTGCCAGCAGCTTGGTTAGGAGCGGGGAGCAGTTCTTC
CASSLVRSGEQFF
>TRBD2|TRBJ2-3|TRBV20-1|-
TGCAGTGCTAGAGATAGCCAGCGCCCCGGGAGGTCGGGCGATACGCAGTATTTT
CSARDSQRPGRSGDTQYF
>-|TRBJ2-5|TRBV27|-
TGTGCCAGCAGTTACATAGGGCAGGGTGGGGAGCAGTACTTC
CASSYIGQGGEQYF
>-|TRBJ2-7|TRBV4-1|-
TGCGCCAGCAGCCAAGATCAAGGACAGAAATTATACGAGCAGTACTTC
CASSQDQGQKLYEQYF